Below are 27 T cell receptor beta chains sequenced from a single sample in a study of cytomegalovirus exposure and HLA in healthy donors. Here immunoSEQ multiplex PCR was the method, and the copy in TCRdb shows in-frame clones only, minus some. The sample gives about 220,000 clones, over 80% of which show up once; around 1% is in the top ten. Sequenced material: PBMCs. These receptors all stem from a woman aged 18-35 years in good health and CMV-seronegative.

The chain recombines TRBV12-5 with TRBJ2-1; tentatively, D is TRBD1 (7 bases). This CDR3 comprises 17 residues. The germline V gene has CDR1 LGHNT and CDR2 FRNRAP. V was shortened by 0 bases and J by 8 bases, with 20 bases between the two germline ends. The CDR3 bases are TGTGCTAGTGGTTTGGTAACTAGCAGGGGGGCGTTGTATGAGCAGTTCTTC. Translated, it gives CASGLVTSRGALYEQFF.

The sample holds a few counts of this clone. This sequence joins TRBV14 and TRBJ2-5; D remains unclear. The CDR3 totals 12 residues. The ends were cut back, 3 bases at V and 5 bases at J, with 7 bases in the middle. Germline V gene data show CDR1 as SGHDN and CDR2 as FVKESK. For the CDR3, the DNA is TGTGCCAGCAGCCACTTGTATGAGACCCAGTACTTC. Its translation: CASSHLYETQYF.

V is TRBV27 and J is TRBJ2-1; D is possibly TRBD2 (6 bases). The CDR3 extends over 16 amino acids. Germline loops: CDR1 MNHEY, CDR2 SMNVEV (reference sequence). V lost 5 bases and J 2 bases, leaving 16 bases between the germline ends. CDR3 in amino acids: CASSRNGLPTYNEQFF. The CDR3 region has the DNA TGTGCCAGCAGTCGAAATGGACTACCCACCTACAATGAGCAGTTCTTC.

J is TRBJ1-3 and V is TRBV5-1; D not resolved. The CDR3 loop spans 14 amino acids. The V and J ends lost 0 bases and 16 bases respectively, with 20 bases between them. Looked up from germline, CDR1 is SGHRS and CDR2 is YFSETQ. CDR3 DNA sequence: TGCGCCAGCAGCTTGGGCCCAGTGGCGGACGGAGGGTATTTT. Translation gives CASSLGPVADGGYF.

CDR3 loop: CASSLGDRVGGYTF. Written as DNA, the CDR3 is TGCGCCAGCAGCTTGGGAGACAGGGTAGGAGGCTACACCTTC. The rearrangement links TRBV5-1 to TRBJ1-2; 7 bases agree with TRBD1. CDR1 and CDR2 from the germline V gene are SGHRS and YFSETQ. Losses at the gene ends were 0 bases for V and 8 bases for J; bases not matched to a gene: 7. This CDR3 spans 14 amino acids.

V and J are TRBV9 and TRBJ2-1, with 7 bases identical to TRBD2. The V gene end was trimmed by 0 bases and the J gene end by 6 bases; junction bases not matched to a gene: 12. Germline CDR1 SGDLS, CDR2 YYNGEE. The CDR3 covers 17 residues. In DNA form, the CDR3 reads TGTGCCAGCAGCGTAGTGGAGCGGGACTTTCCGGGCAATGAGCAGTTCTTC. This codes for CASSVVERDFPGNEQFF.

The rearrangement joins TRBV6-6 to TRBJ2-7; no clear D. CDR1 and CDR2 (germline): MNHNY, SVGAGI (reference sequence). The CDR3 length is 12 residues. Trimming took 5 bases from V and 3 from J, leaving 8 bases between them. CDR3 nucleotides: TGTGCCAGCAGTCTCTTCTTCTACGAGCAGTACTTC. This codes for CASSLFFYEQYF.

The genes are TRBV6-4 and TRBJ1-1; 9 positions agree with TRBD1. CDR3 length: 20 amino acids. The germline V gene has CDR1 MRHNA and CDR2 SNTAGT. With 3 bases clipped from V and 3 bases from J, the junction kept 20 bases outside the gene matches. The CDR3 loop reads CASSEYGPGQGKKTYTEAFF. For the CDR3, the DNA is TGTGCCAGCAGTGAATACGGGCCGGGACAGGGAAAGAAGACTTACACTGAAGCTTTCTTT.

V gene TRBV30 combines with J gene TRBJ2-4, with TRBD2 matching over 13 bases. Germline values: CDR1 GTSNPN, CDR2 SVGIG (reference sequence). The CDR3 consists of 16 residues. The J segment lost 8 bases and the V segment lost 3 bases, leaving 10 bases of the junction unmatched. CDR3 in amino acids: CAWSARTSGSRHIQYF. CDR3 DNA: TGTGCCTGGAGCGCCCGGACTAGCGGGAGTCGGCACATTCAGTACTTC.

V and J are TRBV9 and TRBJ1-1; 7 positions match TRBD1. The germline V gene encodes CDR1 SGDLS and CDR2 YYNGEE. The CDR3 consists of 15 residues. V was pared by 3 bases and J by 5 bases, with 10 bases of the junction left unmatched. Here the CDR3 reads CASSGTGERWTEAFF. CDR3 in DNA: TGTGCCAGCAGCGGTACAGGGGAGAGGTGGACTGAAGCTTTCTTT.

The chain has TRBV5-1 and TRBJ2-3; D remains unclear. The CDR3 is made up of 15 amino acids. Germline CDR1 reads SGHRS; CDR2 reads YFSETQ. Trimming left V 1 base short and J 2 bases short, with 11 bases between. The CDR3 DNA reads as TGCGCCAGCAGCTTGTTAGCTGAAACCACAGATACGCAGTATTTT. It is translated as CASSLLAETTDTQYF.

This chain joins TRBV5-1 and TRBJ2-7; perhaps TRBD1 as D (5 bases). The V and J ends lost 0 bases and 3 bases respectively, with 10 bases between them. The CDR3 runs to 14 residues. Germline CDR1 SGHRS, CDR2 YFSETQ. DNA of the CDR3: TGCGCCAGCAGCTTGGGGGGCTCTTTCTACGAGCAGTACTTC. Translating gives CASSLGGSFYEQYF.

V and J are TRBV27 and TRBJ2-1; D possibly corresponds to TRBD2 (7 bases). Between the trimmed V and J ends, which lost 7 bases and 6 bases, there was a span of 16 bases. This CDR3 comprises 14 residues. In germline, CDR1 is MNHEY, CDR2 SMNVEV (reference sequence). CDR3 DNA: TGTGCCAGCAACATAGGGGGGGTGTCCAATGAGCAGTTCTTC. Translated: CASNIGGVSNEQFF.

This chain uses TRBV18 with TRBJ2-1, with D possibly TRBD1 on 6 matching bases. The CDR3 runs 16 residues. Per the germline V gene, CDR1 is KGHSH and CDR2 is LQKENI. V gave up 2 bases and J gave up 4 bases, with 15 bases separating them. The DNA for the CDR3 is TGTGCCAGCTCACCAAATACGAGAGGGGGTTACAATGAGCAGTTCTTC. Protein sequence: CASSPNTRGGYNEQFF.

The gene calls are TRBV5-1 and TRBJ2-1, with D possibly matching TRBD1 (7 bases). The V end lost 0 bases, the J end lost 2 bases, and 15 bases lay between the germline ends. CDR3 length: 17 residues. CDR1 SGHRS and CDR2 YFSETQ come from the germline V gene. The CDR3, as DNA: TGCGCCAGCAGCTTGGCATCCATCAGGGGGGCCTACAATGAGCAGTTCTTC. This sequence encodes CASSLASIRGAYNEQFF.

This clone was seen a single time. The V gene is TRBV30, the J gene TRBJ2-7, with a tentative D call TRBD2 (6 bases). The CDR3 covers 14 residues. Per the germline V gene, CDR1 is GTSNPN and CDR2 is SVGIG (reference sequence). Trimming left V 8 bases short and J 5 bases short, with 22 bases between. The CDR3 reads CAGHPPEGLHEQYF. The CDR3 coding sequence is TGTGCCGGGCACCCCCCGGAGGGGTTACACGAGCAGTACTTC.

The chain is built from TRBV30 and TRBJ2-1, with D unresolved. The CDR3 is 16 amino acids. CDR1 GTSNPN and CDR2 SVGIG come from the germline V gene (reference sequence). The V end was cut by 3 bases, the J end by 0 bases, with 15 bases between. The DNA for the CDR3 is TGTGCCTGGAGCCGCCGAACCACAAGCTCCTACAATGAGCAGTTCTTC. Its translation: CAWSRRTTSSYNEQFF.

The sample holds one count of this clone. The chain is built from TRBV7-8 and TRBJ1-2; 7 bases match TRBD1. This CDR3 is built from 17 residues. Germline CDR1 is SGHVS and CDR2 is FQNEAQ. With V trimmed by 6 bases and J by 0 bases, 13 bases remained unmatched. The CDR3 DNA reads TGTGCCAGCAGTCTCGAGCCAGGGACAGCTCCTAACTATGGCTACACCTTC. The encoded protein is CASSLEPGTAPNYGYTF.

Of note for this clone: Other DNA sequences in the same sample also yield this CDR3. The chain couples TRBV9 to TRBJ1-5; tentative D call: TRBD1 (5 bases). The CDR3 has 15 amino acids. Trimming pared 0 bases from V and 3 bases from J, leaving 10 bases between. In germline, CDR1 is SGDLS, CDR2 YYNGEE. In nucleotides, the CDR3 is TGTGCCAGCAGCGTAGCAGGAGGGGACAATCAGCCCCAGCATTTT. This encodes CASSVAGGDNQPQHF.

The genes are TRBV28 and TRBJ2-7; TRBD2 matches at 8 bases. Germline-derived CDR1 and CDR2 are MDHEN and SYDVKM. The ends lost 3 bases at V and 6 bases at J; junction bases unmatched: 7. The CDR3 runs to 14 residues. Here the CDR3 reads CASSLESGSGEQYF. The DNA of the CDR3 is TGTGCCAGCAGTTTGGAAAGCGGGAGTGGCGAGCAGTACTTC.

This clone was found once. The chain combines TRBV27 with TRBJ1-6, with TRBD1 identical over 7 bases. The CDR3 is 16 residues long. The ends lost 5 bases at V and 4 bases at J; junction bases unmatched: 8. The germline V gene has CDR1 MNHEY and CDR2 SMNVEV (reference sequence). CDR3 region: CASSRSPGQYNSPLHF. DNA for the CDR3: TGTGCCAGCAGTCGTTCACCGGGACAGTATAATTCACCCCTCCACTTT.

The chain couples TRBV6-4 to TRBJ1-1; D ambiguous. Trimming left V 3 bases short and J 0 bases short, with 5 bases between. The germline CDR1 and CDR2 sequences are MRHNA and SNTAGT. The CDR3 totals 13 residues. CDR3 residues: CASSEEVNTEAFF. The CDR3 DNA reads as TGTGCCAGCAGTGAGGAGGTGAACACTGAAGCTTTCTTT.

The chain is built from TRBV10-2 and TRBJ2-3; 9 bases map to TRBD2. The V and J ends lost 7 bases and 0 bases, in that order; junction bases with no gene match: 2. CDR3 length: 14 amino acids. In germline, CDR1 is WSHSY, CDR2 SAAADI. This CDR3 is CASKSGRSTDTQYF. The CDR3 bases are TGCGCCAGCAAGAGCGGGAGGAGCACAGATACGCAGTATTTT.

This clone came up once. The chain's CDR3 is CASRYRGPYEQYF. The CDR3 DNA is TGTGCCAGCAGGTACAGGGGGCCCTACGAGCAGTACTTC. The chain carries TRBV6-1 and TRBJ2-7; 9 positions agree with TRBD1. The CDR3 is 13 amino acids. Germline V gene data show CDR1 as MNHNS and CDR2 as SASEGT. The V and J ends lost 6 bases and 2 bases, in that order; junction bases with no gene match: 2.

Written as DNA, the CDR3 is TGCGCCAGCACCCTCATTCCCCTAGCACCCCAAGAGACCCAGTACTTC. This encodes CASTLIPLAPQETQYF. V is TRBV5-1 and J is TRBJ2-5; tentative D call: TRBD2 (5 bases). CDR1 is SGHRS and CDR2 is YFSETQ in the germline V gene. Deletions cut 6 bases from V and 1 base from J, with 19 bases between. This CDR3 has 16 amino acids.

The rearrangement joins TRBV28 to TRBJ1-1, with a weak D call TRBD1 (5 bases). Germline CDR1 reads MDHEN; CDR2 reads SYDVKM. Deletions cut 7 bases from V and 5 bases from J, with 17 bases between. The CDR3 length is 14 residues. CDR3 protein: CASNAPTEGTEAFF. The CDR3 region has the DNA TGTGCCAGCAACGCCCCCACGGAGGGGACTGAAGCTTTCTTT. The full variable domain, rest sourced from reference TRBV28 and TRBJ1-1, is DVKVTQSSRYLVKRTGEKVFLECVQDMDHENMFWYRQDPGLGLRLIYFSYDVKMKEKGDIPEGYSVSREKKERFSLILESASTNQTSMYLCASNAPTEGTEAFFGQGTRLTVV.

A few counts support this clone. This chain joins TRBV14 and TRBJ2-2; 9 nucleotides match TRBD1. The CDR3 runs 15 residues. Germline V gene sequence: CDR1 SGHDN, CDR2 FVKESK. V shed 3 bases, J shed 5 bases, and the junction held 4 bases outside the gene matches. CDR3 sequence: CASSQGQGPTGELFF. The CDR3, as DNA: TGTGCCAGCAGCCAGGGACAGGGACCGACCGGGGAGCTGTTTTTT.